These 2 T cell receptor beta chains were sequenced from one sample in a study of tumor and adjacent non-tumor tissue in lung cancer (dated by TCRdb to the late 2010s). Libraries were made using multiplex PCR. Sequencing was carried out with an Illumina HiSeq 2500. TCRbeta libraries were built by three rounds of nested PCR using primers (Table S4), following protocols modified from ARM-PCR. In TCRdb, the public reads were trimmed at Q25 with fastp and aligned with MiXCR, with productive beta chains retained. CDR3 protein sequences are deduplicated, and each keeps its most common genes and DNA. Recorded for this sample are some 100,000 distinct CDR3 sequences; 75% of them occurred a single time. More than 35% of the sample is taken by the ten largest. RNA was extracted from bulk unsorted tissue and checked for quality with a NanoDrop ND-1000 and an Agilent 2100. The material sequenced was lung tumor tissue. The receptors were sampled from a woman aged 60-75 years with non-small cell lung cancer.

This clonotype was counted between two and nine times. The chain links TRBV6-5 to TRBJ1-3, with TRBD1 identical over 8 bases. Trimming at V came to 6 bases and at J to 2 bases, leaving 3 bases not matched to a gene. Per germline, CDR1 MNHEY and CDR2 SVGAGI. The CDR3 is 14 amino acids. As DNA, the CDR3 is TGTGCCAGCAGGAGCAGGGGGCCTGGAAACACCATATATTTT. Translation gives CASRSRGPGNTIYF.

As regards this clonotype: A much larger clonotype is one base distant, so this may be a read error. The chain carries TRBV12-3 or TRBV12-4 and TRBJ2-3; 9 bases align to TRBD2. The CDR3 is made up of 13 amino acids. CDR3 DNA: TGTGCCAGCAGTGGGACTAGCAGAGATACGCAGTATTTT. Amino acid sequence: CASSGTSRDTQYF.